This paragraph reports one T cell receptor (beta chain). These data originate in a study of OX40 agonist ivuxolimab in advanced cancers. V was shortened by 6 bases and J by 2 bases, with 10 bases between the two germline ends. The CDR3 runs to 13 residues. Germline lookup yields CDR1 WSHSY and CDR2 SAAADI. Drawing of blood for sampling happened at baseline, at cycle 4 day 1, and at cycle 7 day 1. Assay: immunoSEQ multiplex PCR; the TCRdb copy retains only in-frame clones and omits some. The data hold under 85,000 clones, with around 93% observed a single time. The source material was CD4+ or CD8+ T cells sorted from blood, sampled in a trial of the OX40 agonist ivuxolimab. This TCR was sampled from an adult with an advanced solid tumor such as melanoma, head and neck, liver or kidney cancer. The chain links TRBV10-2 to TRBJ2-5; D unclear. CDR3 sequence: CASSFQGQETQYF. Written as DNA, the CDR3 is TGCGCCAGCAGCTTCCAAGGTCAAGAGACCCAGTACTTC.